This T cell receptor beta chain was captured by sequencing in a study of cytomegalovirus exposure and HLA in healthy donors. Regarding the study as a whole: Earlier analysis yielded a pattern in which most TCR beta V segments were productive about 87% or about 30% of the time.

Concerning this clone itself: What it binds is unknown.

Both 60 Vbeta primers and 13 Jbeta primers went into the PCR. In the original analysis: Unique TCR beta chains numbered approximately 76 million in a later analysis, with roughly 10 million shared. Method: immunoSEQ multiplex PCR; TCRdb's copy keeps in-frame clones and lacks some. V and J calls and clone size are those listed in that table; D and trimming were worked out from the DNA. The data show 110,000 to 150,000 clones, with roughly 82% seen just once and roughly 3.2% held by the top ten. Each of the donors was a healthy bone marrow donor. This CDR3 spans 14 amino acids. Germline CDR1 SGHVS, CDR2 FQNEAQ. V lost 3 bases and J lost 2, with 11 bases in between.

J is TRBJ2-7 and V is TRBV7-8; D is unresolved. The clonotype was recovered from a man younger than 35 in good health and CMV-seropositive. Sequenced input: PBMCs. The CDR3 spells CASSLLRVPYEQYF. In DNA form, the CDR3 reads TGTGCCAGCAGCTTGCTTCGGGTCCCCTACGAGCAGTACTTC.